This section outlines one T cell receptor beta chain sequence together with its context. The antigen is unknown. V was trimmed by 1 base and J by 1 base, leaving 8 bases between them. This CDR3 spans 14 amino acids. Germline-derived CDR1 and CDR2 are LNHNV and YYDKDF (reference sequence). The data belong to a study of CD8+ T cells in alopecia areata. The sequencing template was cDNA reverse transcribed from extracted RNA. Clones were sequenced by immunoSEQ multiplex PCR, and TCRdb holds only the in-frame ones, with some missing. The table has around 69,000 clones, roughly three fifths seen once; the top ten hold roughly 18%. The study team obtained lesional scalp punch biopsies and peripheral blood from alopecia areata patients. The sorting of PBMCs gave CD4+ and CD8+ T cells. Findings and caveats of the study: Resident alphabeta T cells of normal skin are also sequenced in scalp samples.

V gene TRBV15 combines with J gene TRBJ2-7; no clear D. This clonotype originated in a human donor with alopecia areata. The starting material was CD8+ T cells sorted from blood, obtained at week 0. The CDR3 coding sequence is TGTGCCACCAGCAGAGTCGGCGGTTCCTACGAGCAGTACTTC. Translated, it gives CATSRVGGSYEQYF.